The rows below give T cell receptor beta chains drawn from one sample of a study of T cells in Graves' hyperthyroidism and ophthalmopathy. TCRdb reprocessed the multiplex PCR reads with MiXCR, giving one entry per CDR3 protein. Of under 200,000 distinct CDR3 sequences detected, over 7.5% appear once; the ten largest clones hold 22%. The sequencing input was blood. The receptors originated from a woman aged 18-29 years with Graves' hyperthyroidism that later progressed to Graves' ophthalmopathy. Both conserved end residues are part of each CDR3. Each record gives: clone size, D gene, V gene, J gene, CDR3 DNA, CDR3 protein. The D gene is left open where the match is weak. Clone sizes are given selectively: once, few, many, or a class where the clone is expanded.

clone_size: few
d_call: TRBD1
v_call: TRBV3-1
j_call: TRBJ1-4
cdr3_nt: TGTGCCAGCAGCCAGGCTACATTTACAGGGGTGAATGAAAAACTGTTTTTT
cdr3_aa: CASSQATFTGVNEKLFF

clone_size: many
d_call: -
v_call: TRBV12-3/TRBV12-4
j_call: TRBJ1-6
cdr3_nt: TGTGCCAGCAGTTCCAGTACATCCCTCCACTTT
cdr3_aa: CASSSSTSLHF

clone_size: many
d_call: -
v_call: TRBV6-1
j_call: TRBJ1-6
cdr3_nt: TGTGCCAGCAGTGAAGTCCCCCGGAATTCACCCCTCCACTTT
cdr3_aa: CASSEVPRNSPLHF

clone_size: many
d_call: -
v_call: TRBV7-3
j_call: TRBJ2-5
cdr3_nt: TGTGCCAGCAGCTTACTTCCGGGTCTAGAGACCCAGTACTTC
cdr3_aa: CASSLLPGLETQYF

clone_size: many
d_call: TRBD1
v_call: TRBV20-1
j_call: TRBJ2-7
cdr3_nt: TGCAGTGCCCCCCGGGACAGGGCGGACGAGCAGTACTTC
cdr3_aa: CSAPRDRADEQYF

clone_size: few
d_call: TRBD2
v_call: TRBV5-5
j_call: TRBJ2-3
cdr3_nt: TGTGCCAGCAGCTTAGTTGGCGGGGGACCAGATACGCAGTATTTT
cdr3_aa: CASSLVGGGPDTQYF

clone_size: -
d_call: -
v_call: TRBV9
j_call: TRBJ2-1
cdr3_nt: TGTGCCAGCGCTTCGAGGGGGGCCAACGCCTACAATGAGCAGTTCTTC
cdr3_aa: CASASRGANAYNEQFF

clone_size: -
d_call: TRBD1
v_call: TRBV20-1
j_call: TRBJ1-5
cdr3_nt: TGCAGTGCTAGATCGCCGCAGGGGGAGAATCAGCCCCAGCATTTT
cdr3_aa: CSARSPQGENQPQHF

clone_size: many
d_call: TRBD1
v_call: TRBV6-5
j_call: TRBJ1-5
cdr3_nt: TGTGCCAGCAGTGTCCGGGACAGGTTGAATCAGCCCCAGCATTTT
cdr3_aa: CASSVRDRLNQPQHF

clone_size: many
d_call: TRBD1
v_call: TRBV12-3/TRBV12-4
j_call: TRBJ2-1
cdr3_nt: TGTGCCAGCAGTTATACCGGGACAGGGGATGAGCAGTTCTTC
cdr3_aa: CASSYTGTGDEQFF